The entry that follows covers one TCR beta chain sequence. Its antigen is still unknown. This sample was taken from a study of shared clonotypes between healthy human individuals. The naive CD8 fraction comprised CD45RO-negative cells positively selected for CCR7 and excluded terminally differentiated effector memory CD45RA+ cells. The donor cohort consisted entirely of Caucasian adults residing in Nashville, Tennessee. The study's findings and limits: Specimens sampled were limited to blood, with tissue repertoires likely differing.

The repertoire was sequenced with immunoSEQ multiplex PCR; TCRdb's copy has only in-frame clones and lacks some. The sample includes some 2.1 million clones, 90% to 95% of them seen just once. Germline lookup yields CDR1 MDHEN and CDR2 SYDVKM. This CDR3 has 18 residues. V was clipped by 5 bases and J by 4 bases; unmatched bases: 16. Sequenced input: naive CD8+ T cells from PBMCs. The chain joins TRBV28 to TRBJ1-4; 7 positions match TRBD1. The clonotype originates from a man aged 18-30 years in good health. Some clones in this sample may be carry-over from other donors' samples. For the CDR3, the DNA is TGTGCCAGCAGTCAACCCAAAAACCGGGACAGCGATAATGAAAAACTGTTTTTT. Translating it yields CASSQPKNRDSDNEKLFF.